This T cell receptor (beta chain) was captured by sequencing in a study of a mutant IDH1 vaccine in newly diagnosed glioma. Study information: Beginning 4-6 weeks after radiotherapy alone, or with temozolomide cycles, vaccination took place. Earlier treatment was radiotherapy, temozolomide, or both, with most getting both.

Overall study results and limits: There were vaccine-induced immune responses in around 93% of the patients.

This table comes from immunoSEQ multiplex PCR, and its TCRdb copy is limited to in-frame clones, with some not included. There are approximately 31,000 clones in the sample; 84% occur only once, and 25% to 30% lies in the top ten. With regard to this clone: Its antigen is unidentified.

This sample's time point: week 47, end of study. Vaccination used 300 ug of mutant IDH1 20-mer peptide per dose, with topical imiquimod. This receptor was identified in a man aged 25 to 40 with glioma. This sample comprised PBMCs, obtained from a glioma patient whose treatment included an IDH1 peptide vaccine.

The CDR3 spells CASSFGSNQPQHF. In DNA, the CDR3 is TGTGCCAGTAGTTTTGGGAGCAATCAGCCCCAGCATTTT. The V call is TRBV19, the J call TRBJ1-5; unclear D gene. Germline loops: CDR1 LNHDA, CDR2 SQIVND (reference sequence). The CDR3 runs 13 residues. V lost 5 bases to trimming and J lost 1 base, with 6 bases between them.